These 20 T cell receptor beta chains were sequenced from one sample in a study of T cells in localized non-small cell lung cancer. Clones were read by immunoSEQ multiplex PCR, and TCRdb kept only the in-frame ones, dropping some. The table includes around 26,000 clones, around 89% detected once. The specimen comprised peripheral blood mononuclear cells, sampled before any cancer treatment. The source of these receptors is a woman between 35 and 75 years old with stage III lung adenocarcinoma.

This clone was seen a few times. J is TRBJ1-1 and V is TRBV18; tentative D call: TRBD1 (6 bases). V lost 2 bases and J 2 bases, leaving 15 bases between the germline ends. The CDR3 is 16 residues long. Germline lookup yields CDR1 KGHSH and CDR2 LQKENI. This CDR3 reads CASSPGGTLVNTEAFF. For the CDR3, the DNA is TGTGCCAGCTCACCAGGAGGGACACTTGTAAACACTGAAGCTTTCTTT. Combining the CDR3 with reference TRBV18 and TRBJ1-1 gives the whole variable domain NAGVMQNPRHLVRRRGQEARLRCSPMKGHSHVYWYRQLPEEGLKFMVYLQKENIIDESGMPKERFSAEFPKEGPSILRIQQVVRGDSAAYFCASSPGGTLVNTEAFFGQGTRLTVV.

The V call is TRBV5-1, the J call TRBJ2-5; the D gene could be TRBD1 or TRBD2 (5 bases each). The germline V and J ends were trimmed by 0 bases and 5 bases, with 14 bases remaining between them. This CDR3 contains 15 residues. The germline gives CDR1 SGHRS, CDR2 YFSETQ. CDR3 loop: CASSLASGSDETQYF. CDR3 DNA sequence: TGCGCCAGCAGCTTGGCGTCAGGGAGCGATGAGACCCAGTACTTC.

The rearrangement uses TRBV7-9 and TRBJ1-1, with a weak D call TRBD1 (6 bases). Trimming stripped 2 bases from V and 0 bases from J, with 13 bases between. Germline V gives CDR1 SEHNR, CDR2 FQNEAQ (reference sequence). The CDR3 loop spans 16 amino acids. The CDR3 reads CASSLIRSGVNTEAFF. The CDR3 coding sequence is TGTGCCAGCAGCTTAATCCGATCAGGGGTGAACACTGAAGCTTTCTTT.

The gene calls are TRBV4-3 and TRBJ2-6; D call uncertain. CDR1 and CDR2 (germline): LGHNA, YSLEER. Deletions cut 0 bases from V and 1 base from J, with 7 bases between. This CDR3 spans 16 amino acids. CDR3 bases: TGCGCCAGCAGCCAAGAGGTAGGGTCTGGGGCCAACGTCCTGACTTTC. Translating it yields CASSQEVGSGANVLTF.

CDR3 protein: CASSLRWGQGTEQYF. Written as DNA, the CDR3 is TGTGCCAGCAGCCTGAGATGGGGACAGGGTACCGAGCAGTACTTC. The chain is built from TRBV7-2 and TRBJ2-7; TRBD1 matches at 9 bases. This CDR3 comprises 15 residues. Germline V lookup: CDR1 SGHTA, CDR2 FQGNSA. V shed 5 bases and J 6 bases; nucleotides not matched to a gene: 11.

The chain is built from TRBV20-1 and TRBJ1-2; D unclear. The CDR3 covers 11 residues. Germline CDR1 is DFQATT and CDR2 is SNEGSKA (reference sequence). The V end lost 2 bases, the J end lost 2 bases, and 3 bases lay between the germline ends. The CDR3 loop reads CSARQNYGYTF. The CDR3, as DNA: TGCAGTGCTAGACAGAACTATGGCTACACCTTC.

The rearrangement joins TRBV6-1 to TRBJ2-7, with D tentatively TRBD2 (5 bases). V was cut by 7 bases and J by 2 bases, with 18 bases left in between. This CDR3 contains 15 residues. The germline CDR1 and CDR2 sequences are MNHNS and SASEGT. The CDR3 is CASILISSSTYEQYF. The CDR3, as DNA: TGTGCCAGCATCCTGATATCTAGCTCCACCTACGAGCAGTACTTC.

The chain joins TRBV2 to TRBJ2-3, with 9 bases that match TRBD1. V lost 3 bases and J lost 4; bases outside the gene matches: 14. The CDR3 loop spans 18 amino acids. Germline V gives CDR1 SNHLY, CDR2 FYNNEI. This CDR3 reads CASSDPSLVTGGADTQYF. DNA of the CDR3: TGTGCCAGCAGTGACCCTAGTCTTGTGACAGGGGGAGCAGATACGCAGTATTTT.

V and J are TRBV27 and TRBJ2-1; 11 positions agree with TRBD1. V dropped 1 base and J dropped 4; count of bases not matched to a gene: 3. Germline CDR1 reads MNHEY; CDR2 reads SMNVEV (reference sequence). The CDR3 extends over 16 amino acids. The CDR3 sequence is CASSLWGQGEYNEQFF. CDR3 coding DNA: TGTGCCAGCAGTTTATGGGGACAGGGGGAGTACAATGAGCAGTTCTTC.

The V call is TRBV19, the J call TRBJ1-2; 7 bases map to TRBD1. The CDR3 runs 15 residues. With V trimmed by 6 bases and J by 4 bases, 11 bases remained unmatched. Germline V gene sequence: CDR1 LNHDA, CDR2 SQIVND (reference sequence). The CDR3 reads CASRANRGRIYGYTF. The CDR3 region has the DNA TGTGCCAGTAGGGCAAACAGGGGCCGGATCTATGGCTACACCTTC.

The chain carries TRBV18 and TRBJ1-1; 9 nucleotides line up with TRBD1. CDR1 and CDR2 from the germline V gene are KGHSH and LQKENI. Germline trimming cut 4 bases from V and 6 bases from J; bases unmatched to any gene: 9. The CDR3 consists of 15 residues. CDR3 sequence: CASSLTTGGEPEAFF. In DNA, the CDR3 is TGTGCCAGCTCACTTACGACAGGGGGTGAACCTGAAGCTTTCTTT. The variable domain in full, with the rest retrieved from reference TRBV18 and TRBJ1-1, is NAGVMQNPRHLVRRRGQEARLRCSPMKGHSHVYWYRQLPEEGLKFMVYLQKENIIDESGMPKERFSAEFPKEGPSILRIQQVVRGDSAAYFCASSLTTGGEPEAFFGQGTRLTVV.

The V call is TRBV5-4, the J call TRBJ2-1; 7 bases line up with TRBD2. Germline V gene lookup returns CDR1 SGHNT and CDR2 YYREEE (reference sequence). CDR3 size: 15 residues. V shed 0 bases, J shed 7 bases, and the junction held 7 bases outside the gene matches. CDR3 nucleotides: TGTGCCAGCAGCTTGGCGGGAGGTGTCGCGAATGAGCAGTTCTTC. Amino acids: CASSLAGGVANEQFF.

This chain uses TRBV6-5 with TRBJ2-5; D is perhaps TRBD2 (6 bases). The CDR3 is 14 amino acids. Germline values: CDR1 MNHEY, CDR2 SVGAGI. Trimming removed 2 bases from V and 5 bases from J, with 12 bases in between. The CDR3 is CASSYNSGRETQYF. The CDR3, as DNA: TGTGCCAGCAGTTACAACAGCGGGCGGGAGACCCAGTACTTC.

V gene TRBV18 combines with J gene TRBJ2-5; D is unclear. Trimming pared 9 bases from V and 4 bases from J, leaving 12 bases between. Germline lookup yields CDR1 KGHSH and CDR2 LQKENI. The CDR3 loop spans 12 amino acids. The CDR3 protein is CASSRPGETQYF. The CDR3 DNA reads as TGTGCCAGTTCTAGACCCGGAGAGACCCAGTACTTC.

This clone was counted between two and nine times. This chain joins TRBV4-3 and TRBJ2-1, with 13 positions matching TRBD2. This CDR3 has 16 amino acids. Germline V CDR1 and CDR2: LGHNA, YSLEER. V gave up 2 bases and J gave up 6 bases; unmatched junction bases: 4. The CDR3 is CASSQTGTSGANEQFF. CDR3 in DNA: TGCGCCAGCAGCCAAACCGGGACTAGCGGGGCCAATGAGCAGTTCTTC.

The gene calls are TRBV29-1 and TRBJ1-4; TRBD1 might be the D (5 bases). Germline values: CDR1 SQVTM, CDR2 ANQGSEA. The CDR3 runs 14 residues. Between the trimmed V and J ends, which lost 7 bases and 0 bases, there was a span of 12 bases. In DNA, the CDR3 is TGCAGCGCAGGGACGTCGGCAACTAATGAAAAACTGTTTTTT. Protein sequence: CSAGTSATNEKLFF.

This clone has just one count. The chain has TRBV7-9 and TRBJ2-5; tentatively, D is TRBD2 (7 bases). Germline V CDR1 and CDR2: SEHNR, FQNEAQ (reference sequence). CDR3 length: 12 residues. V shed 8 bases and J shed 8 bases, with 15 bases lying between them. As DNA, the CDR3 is TGTGCCAGCGGGGGGGCCGGAGACACCCAGTACTTC. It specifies CASGGAGDTQYF.

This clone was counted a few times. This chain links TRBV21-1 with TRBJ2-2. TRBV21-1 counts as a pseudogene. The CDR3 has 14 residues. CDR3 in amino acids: CASSKKGTFGELFF. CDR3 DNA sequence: TGTGCCAGCAGCAAAAAGGGTACGTTCGGGGAGCTGTTTTTT.

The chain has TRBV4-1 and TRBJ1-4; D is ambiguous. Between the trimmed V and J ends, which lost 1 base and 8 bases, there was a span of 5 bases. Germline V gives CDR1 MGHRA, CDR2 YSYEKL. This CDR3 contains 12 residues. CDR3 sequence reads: CASSQVEEKLFF. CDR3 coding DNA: TGCGCCAGCAGCCAAGTGGAGGAAAAACTGTTTTTT.

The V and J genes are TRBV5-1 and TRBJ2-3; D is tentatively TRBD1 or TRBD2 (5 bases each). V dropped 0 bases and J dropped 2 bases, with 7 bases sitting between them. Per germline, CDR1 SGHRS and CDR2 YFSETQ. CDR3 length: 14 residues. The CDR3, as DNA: TGCGCCAGCAGCTTGGGAGGGACCACAGATACGCAGTATTTT. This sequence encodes CASSLGGTTDTQYF.